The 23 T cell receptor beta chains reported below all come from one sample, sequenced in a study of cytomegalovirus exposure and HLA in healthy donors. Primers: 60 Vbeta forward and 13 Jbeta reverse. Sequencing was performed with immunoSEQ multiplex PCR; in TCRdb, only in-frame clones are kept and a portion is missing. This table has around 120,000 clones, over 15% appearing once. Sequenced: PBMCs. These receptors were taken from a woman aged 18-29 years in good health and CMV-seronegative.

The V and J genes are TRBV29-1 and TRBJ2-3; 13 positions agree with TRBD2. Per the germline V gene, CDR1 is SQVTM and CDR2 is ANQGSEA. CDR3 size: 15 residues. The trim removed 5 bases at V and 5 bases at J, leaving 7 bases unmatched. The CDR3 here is CSVTGTSGTGDTQYF. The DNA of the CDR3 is TGCAGCGTTACCGGGACTAGCGGGACCGGAGATACGCAGTATTTT.

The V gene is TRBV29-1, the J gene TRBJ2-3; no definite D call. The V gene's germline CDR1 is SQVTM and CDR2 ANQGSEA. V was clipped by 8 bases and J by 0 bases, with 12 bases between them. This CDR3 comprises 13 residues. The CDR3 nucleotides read TGCAGCTCAGATTTGGGCAGCACAGATACGCAGTATTTT. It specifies CSSDLGSTDTQYF.

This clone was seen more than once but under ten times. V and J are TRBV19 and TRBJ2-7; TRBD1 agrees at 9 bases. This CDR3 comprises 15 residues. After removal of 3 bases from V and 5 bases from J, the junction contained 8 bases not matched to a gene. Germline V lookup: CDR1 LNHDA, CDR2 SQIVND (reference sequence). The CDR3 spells CASSIWGQGIHEQYF. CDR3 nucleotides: TGTGCCAGTAGTATTTGGGGACAGGGCATCCACGAGCAGTACTTC. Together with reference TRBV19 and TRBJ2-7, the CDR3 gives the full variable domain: DGGITQSPKYLFRKEGQNVTLSCEQNLNHDAMYWYRQDPGQGLRLIYYSQIVNDFQKGDIAEGYSVSREKKESFPLTVTSAQKNPTAFYLCASSIWGQGIHEQYFGPGTRLTVT.

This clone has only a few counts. CDR3 loop: CAWSGRRQGSNQPQHF. The CDR3 nucleotides read TGTGCCTGGAGTGGAAGAAGACAGGGGAGCAATCAGCCCCAGCATTTT. The genes are TRBV30 and TRBJ1-5; 8 bases match TRBD1. Germline lookup yields CDR1 GTSNPN and CDR2 SVGIG (reference sequence). J gave up 1 base and V 1 base, and 6 bases lay outside the gene matches. The CDR3 extends over 16 amino acids.

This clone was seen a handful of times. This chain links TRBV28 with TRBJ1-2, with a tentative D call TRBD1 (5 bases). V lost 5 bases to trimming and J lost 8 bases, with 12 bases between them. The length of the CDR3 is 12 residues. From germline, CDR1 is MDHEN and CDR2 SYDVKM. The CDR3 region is CASSTQGKGYTF. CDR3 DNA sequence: TGTGCCAGCAGTACCCAGGGTAAAGGCTACACCTTC.

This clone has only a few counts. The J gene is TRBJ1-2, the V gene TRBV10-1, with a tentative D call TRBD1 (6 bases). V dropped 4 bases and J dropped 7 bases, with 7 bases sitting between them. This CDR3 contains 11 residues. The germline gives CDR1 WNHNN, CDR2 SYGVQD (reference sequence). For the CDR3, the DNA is TGCGCCAGCAGTGTAGGGGGTGGCTACACCTTC. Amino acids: CASSVGGGYTF.

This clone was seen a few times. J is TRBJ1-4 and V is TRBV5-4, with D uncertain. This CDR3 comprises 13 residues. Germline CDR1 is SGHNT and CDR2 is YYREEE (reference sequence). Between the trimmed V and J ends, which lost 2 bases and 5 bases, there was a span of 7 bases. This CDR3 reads CASSFGRNEKLFF. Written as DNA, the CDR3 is TGTGCCAGCAGCTTCGGGAGGAATGAAAAACTGTTTTTT.

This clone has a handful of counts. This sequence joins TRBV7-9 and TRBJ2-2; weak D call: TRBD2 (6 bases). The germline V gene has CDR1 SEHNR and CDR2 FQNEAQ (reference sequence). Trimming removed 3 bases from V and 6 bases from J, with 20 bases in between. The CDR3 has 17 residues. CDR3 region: CASSFDGGVVIAGELFF. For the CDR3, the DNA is TGTGCCAGCAGCTTCGATGGAGGGGTAGTTATCGCCGGGGAGCTGTTTTTT.

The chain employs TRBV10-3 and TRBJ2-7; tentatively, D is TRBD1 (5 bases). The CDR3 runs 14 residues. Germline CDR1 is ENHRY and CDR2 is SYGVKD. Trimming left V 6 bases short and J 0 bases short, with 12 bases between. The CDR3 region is CAIRQASSSYEQYF. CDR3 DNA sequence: TGTGCCATCAGACAGGCGTCCAGCTCCTACGAGCAGTACTTC.

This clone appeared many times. CDR3 region: CASSYTPGGTEAFF. CDR3 nucleotide sequence: TGTGCCAGCAGTTACACACCGGGGGGCACTGAAGCTTTCTTT. V gene TRBV14 combines with J gene TRBJ1-1; TRBD1 might be the D (5 bases). The V end lost 6 bases, the J end lost 4 bases, and 15 bases lay between the germline ends. Germline assignment: CDR1 SGHDN and CDR2 FVKESK. The CDR3 length is 14 residues.

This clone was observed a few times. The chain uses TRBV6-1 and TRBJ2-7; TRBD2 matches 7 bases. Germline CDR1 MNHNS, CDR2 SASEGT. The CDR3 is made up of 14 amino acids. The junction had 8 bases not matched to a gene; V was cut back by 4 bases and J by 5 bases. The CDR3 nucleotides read TGTGCCAGCAGTGTCGGGTGGGAGGGCAACGAGCAGTACTTC. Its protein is CASSVGWEGNEQYF.

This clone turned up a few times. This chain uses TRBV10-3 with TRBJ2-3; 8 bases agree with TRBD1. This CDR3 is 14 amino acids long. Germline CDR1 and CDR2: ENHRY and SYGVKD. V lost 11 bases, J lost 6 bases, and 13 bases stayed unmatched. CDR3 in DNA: TGTGCCGCCAGTCTGGGACAGGATCCGGATACGCAGTATTTT. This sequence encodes CAASLGQDPDTQYF.

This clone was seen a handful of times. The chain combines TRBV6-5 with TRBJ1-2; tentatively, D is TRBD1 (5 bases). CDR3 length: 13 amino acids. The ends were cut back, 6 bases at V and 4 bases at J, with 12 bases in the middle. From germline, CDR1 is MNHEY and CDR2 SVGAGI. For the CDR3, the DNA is TGTGCCAGCAGCTCAGGGTTCGTCTATGGCTACACCTTC. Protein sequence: CASSSGFVYGYTF.

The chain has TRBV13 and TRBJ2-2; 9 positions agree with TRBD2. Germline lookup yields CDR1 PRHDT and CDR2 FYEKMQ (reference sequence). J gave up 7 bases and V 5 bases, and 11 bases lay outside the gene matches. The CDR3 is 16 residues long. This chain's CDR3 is CASSGPSGTVGGELFF. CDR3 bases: TGTGCCAGCAGCGGCCCTAGCGGGACTGTGGGCGGGGAGCTGTTTTTT.

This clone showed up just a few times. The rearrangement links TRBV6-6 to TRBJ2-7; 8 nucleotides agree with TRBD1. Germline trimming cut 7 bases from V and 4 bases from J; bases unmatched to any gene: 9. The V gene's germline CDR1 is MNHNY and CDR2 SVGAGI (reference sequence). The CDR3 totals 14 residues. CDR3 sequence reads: CASTVQGAMYEQYF. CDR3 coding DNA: TGTGCCAGCACTGTCCAGGGGGCTATGTACGAGCAGTACTTC.

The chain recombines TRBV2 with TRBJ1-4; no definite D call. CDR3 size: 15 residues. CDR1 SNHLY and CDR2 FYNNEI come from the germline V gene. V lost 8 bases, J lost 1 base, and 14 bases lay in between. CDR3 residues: CASRGGRRTNEKLFF. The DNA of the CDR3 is TGTGCCAGCCGAGGTGGCCGTCGAACTAATGAAAAACTGTTTTTT.

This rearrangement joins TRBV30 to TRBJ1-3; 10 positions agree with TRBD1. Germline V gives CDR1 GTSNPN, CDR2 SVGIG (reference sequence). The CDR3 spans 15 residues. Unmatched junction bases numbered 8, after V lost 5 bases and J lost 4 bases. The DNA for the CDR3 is TGTGCCTGGGATAAGACAGGGGGCGGAGGAAACACCATATATTTT. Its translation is CAWDKTGGGGNTIYF.

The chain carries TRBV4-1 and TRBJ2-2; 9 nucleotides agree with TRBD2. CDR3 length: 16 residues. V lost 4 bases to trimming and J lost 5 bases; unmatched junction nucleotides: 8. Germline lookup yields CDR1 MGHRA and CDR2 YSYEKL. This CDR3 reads CASSPRLAVGTGELFF. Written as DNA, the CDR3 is TGCGCCAGCAGCCCCCGACTAGCGGTTGGAACCGGGGAGCTGTTTTTT.

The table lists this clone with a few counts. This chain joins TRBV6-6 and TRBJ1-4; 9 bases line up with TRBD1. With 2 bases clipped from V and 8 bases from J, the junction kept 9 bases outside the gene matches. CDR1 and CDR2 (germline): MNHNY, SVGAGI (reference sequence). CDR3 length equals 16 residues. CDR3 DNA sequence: TGTGCCAGCAGTTACAAGGGACAGGGTACGGGGGAAAAACTGTTTTTT. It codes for CASSYKGQGTGEKLFF.

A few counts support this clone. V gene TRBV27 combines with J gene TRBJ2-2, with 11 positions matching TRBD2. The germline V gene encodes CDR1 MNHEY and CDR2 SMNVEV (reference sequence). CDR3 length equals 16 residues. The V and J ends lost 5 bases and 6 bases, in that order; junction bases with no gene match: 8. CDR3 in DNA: TGTGCCAGCAGTGCACTAGCGGGAGCCGGGCCCGGGGAGCTGTTTTTT. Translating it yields CASSALAGAGPGELFF.

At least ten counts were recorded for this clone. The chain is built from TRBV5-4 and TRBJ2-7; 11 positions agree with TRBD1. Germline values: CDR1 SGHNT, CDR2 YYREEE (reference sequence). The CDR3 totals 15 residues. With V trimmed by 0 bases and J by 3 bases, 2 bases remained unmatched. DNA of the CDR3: TGTGCCAGCAGCTTGGGGGGGACAGGGGGCTACGAGCAGTACTTC. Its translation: CASSLGGTGGYEQYF.

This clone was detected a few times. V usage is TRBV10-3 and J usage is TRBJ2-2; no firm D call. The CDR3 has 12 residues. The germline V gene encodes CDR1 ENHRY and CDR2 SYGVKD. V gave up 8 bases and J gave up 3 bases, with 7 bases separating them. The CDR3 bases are TGTGCCATCTCTTCCCACACCGGGGAGCTGTTTTTT. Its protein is CAISSHTGELFF.

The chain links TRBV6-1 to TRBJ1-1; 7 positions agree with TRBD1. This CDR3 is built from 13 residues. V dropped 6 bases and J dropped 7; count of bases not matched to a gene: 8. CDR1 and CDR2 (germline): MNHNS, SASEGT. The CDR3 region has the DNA TGTGCCAGCAGGGATCTAGCAGGGGGTGAAGCTTTCTTT. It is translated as CASRDLAGGEAFF.